A single T cell receptor beta chain is shown here with its context. Its antigen is currently not known. No base quality values were provided; no much bigger clone lies one nucleotide off. The immunoSEQ Assay, a bias-controlled multiplex PCR, was used to amplify TCRbeta CDR3 regions from genomic DNA. The authors processed their data as follows. The number of nucleated cells in each sample was estimated by amplification of reference gene primers within the assay. To quantify the absolute abundance of each unique TCRbeta CDR3 rearrangement, sequence reads were collapsed and filtered. Productive Simpson clonality was computed per sample as the square root of Simpson's diversity index over productive rearrangements. TCRdb obtained this table from immuneACCESS and retained in-frame rearrangements with V and J assigned. These tables miss some clones; where compared with another copy, unresolved V genes account for less than half of the shortfall, and the remainder is unexplained. V, J and clone size are taken as reported in that table, and D and trimming were inferred from the DNA itself. Within this sample are tens of thousands of clones, with about 86% of them counted one time only. 12% of the sample is held by the ten biggest clonotypes.

This sample was included in a study of blood T cell repertoires in COVID-19 (dated by TCRdb to 2019 to 2021). The study in broad terms: The collaborator samples originated in the United States, Italy and Spain and spanned the acute and convalescent phases of COVID-19. The prospective study material was composed of cDNA or gDNA derived from T cells, B-cell-depleted T cells, or PBMCs. Deeply sampled blood TCRbeta repertoires from subjects exposed to, actively infected with, or recovered from COVID-19 were included in the dataset. The repertoires were made available in a free public database intended to serve as a resource for research on the immune response to SARS-CoV-2. Samples were obtained from the ongoing ImmuneRACE study (first 160 participants) and from some 1,300 subjects provided by 6 global collaborators. Nearly every sample came with metadata listing a de-identified subject ID, COVID-19 status, age in years and sex. Where available, HLA class I and class II types were taken from metadata supplied by the sample provider and were not determined by assay-based typing. The investigation overall reported the following: Clinical and demographic metadata were provided uncurated, with the amount varying by source and participant.

Each collaborating institution followed its own protocols to collect whole blood in K2EDTA tubes. For TCRbeta analysis, collaborators shipped samples as frozen whole blood, isolated PBMCs, or DNA extracted from either of those sample types. Taken from cysteine to phenylalanine, the CDR3 has 12 residues. The only DNA kept is the CDR3, 36 bases in frame from the first base. The junction shows trimming of 0 bases on V and 10 bases on J, plus 9 bases between the germline ends. Reading the germline V gene gives CDR1 KGHSH and CDR2 LQKENI. This chain is built from TRBV18 and TRBJ1-1; the D gene cannot be resolved reliably. This TCR was recovered from a man between 70 and 80 years old with active COVID-19. The sample was peripheral blood. DNA sequence: TGTGCCAGCTCACCACCAGAGGGCGCAGCTTTCTTT. It translates as CASSPPEGAAFF.